The 14 T cell receptor beta chains given below trace back to one sample, sequenced in a study of blood T cell repertoires in COVID-19. Using immunoSEQ multiplex PCR, the repertoire was profiled, and TCRdb retains in-frame clones only, with some absent. The table has around 250,000 clones, less than 90% seen once. Sequenced material: peripheral blood. The receptors shown here come from a man between 60 and 70 years old who had recovered from COVID-19.

This clone showed up just once. The chain couples TRBV6-5 to TRBJ1-6, with TRBD1 matching 9 bases. The junction had 1 base not matched to a gene; V was cut back by 6 bases and J by 7 bases. This CDR3 region has 13 residues. The germline CDR1 and CDR2 sequences are MNHEY and SVGAGI. The CDR3 spells CASRDRGNSPLHF. The CDR3 region has the DNA TGTGCCAGCAGGGACAGGGGAAATTCACCCCTCCACTTT.

This sequence joins TRBV29-1 and TRBJ1-5; possible D gene TRBD1, 5 bases. V was trimmed by 7 bases and J by 4 bases, leaving 11 bases between them. The CDR3 runs to 12 residues. The V gene's germline CDR1 is SQVTM and CDR2 ANQGSEA. CDR3 amino acids: CSAGAGNQPQHF. DNA for the CDR3: TGCAGCGCCGGAGCAGGGAATCAGCCCCAGCATTTT.

This clone was seen a single time. The chain employs TRBV3-1 (or the pseudogene TRBV3-2) and TRBJ1-2, with 10 bases lining up with TRBD1. Germline CDR1 is LGHDT and CDR2 is YNNKEL (reference sequence). The V gene end was trimmed by 3 bases and the J gene end by 7 bases; junction bases not matched to a gene: 5. The CDR3 sequence is 14 residues long. The CDR3 protein is CASSQGQGPSGYTF. The CDR3 DNA follows: TGTGCCAGCAGCCAGGGACAGGGGCCGAGTGGCTACACCTTC.

This clone occurred a few times. This chain connects TRBV5-8 to TRBJ1-5; TRBD1 aligns across 9 bases. V gave up 3 bases and J gave up 6 bases; unmatched junction bases: 7. The CDR3 has 15 amino acids. Germline loops: CDR1 SGHTS, CDR2 YDEGEE. Here the CDR3 reads CASSSGQGGGQPQHF. CDR3 in DNA: TGTGCCAGCAGCTCGGGACAGGGAGGGGGTCAGCCCCAGCATTTT. Together with reference TRBV5-8 and TRBJ1-5, the CDR3 gives the full variable domain: EAGVTQSPTHLIKTRGQQATLRCSPISGHTSVYWYQQALGLGLQFLLWYDEGEERNRGNFPPRFSGRQFPNYSSELNVNALELEDSALYLCASSSGQGGGQPQHFGDGTRLSIL.

The chain couples TRBV19 to TRBJ1-5, with TRBD1 matching 12 bases. With V trimmed by 7 bases and J by 6 bases, 16 bases remained unmatched. Per the germline V gene, CDR1 is LNHDA and CDR2 is SQIVND (reference sequence). There are 18 residues in the CDR3. The CDR3 sequence: CASTPFPGQGAVVQPQHF. The CDR3 region has the DNA TGTGCCAGTACCCCATTCCCGGGACAGGGGGCGGTTGTTCAGCCCCAGCATTTT.

This chain uses TRBV5-1 with TRBJ2-5; the match to TRBD2 covers 15 bases. The length of the CDR3 is 15 residues. CDR1 and CDR2 (germline): SGHRS, YFSETQ. V trimming: 5 bases; J trimming: 9 bases; junction bases outside the gene matches: 8. CDR3 nucleotide sequence: TGCGCCAGCAGTTCAGGACTAGCGGGAGGGAGGGCCCAGTACTTC. This gives the protein CASSSGLAGGRAQYF.

The chain couples TRBV4-1 to TRBJ1-1, with D maybe TRBD1 (5 bases). This CDR3 comprises 18 residues. V lost 4 bases to trimming and J lost 5 bases, with 26 bases between them. Germline V CDR1 and CDR2: MGHRA, YSYEKL. The CDR3 DNA follows: TGCGCCAGCAGCCTTGCGGGTCAGGAAGCACAGGCGGGGACTGAAGCTTTCTTT. It yields the protein CASSLAGQEAQAGTEAFF.

This clone was counted only a few times. The chain links TRBV2 to TRBJ1-6, with a possible D match to TRBD1 (6 bases). The length of the CDR3 is 15 residues. V was cut by 2 bases and J by 9 bases, with 14 bases left in between. Germline assignment: CDR1 SNHLY and CDR2 FYNNEI. CDR3 amino acids: CASSETGLESSPLHF. The DNA of the CDR3 is TGTGCCAGCAGTGAAACAGGGCTGGAGAGTTCACCCCTCCACTTT.

This rearrangement joins TRBV27 to TRBJ1-1, with 7 bases matching TRBD1. The CDR3 has 13 residues. J lost 2 bases, V lost 6 bases, and 3 bases had no gene match. Looked up from germline, CDR1 is MNHEY and CDR2 is SMNVEV (reference sequence). The CDR3 coding sequence is TGTGCCAGCAGAAGGGGGCTAAACACTGAAGCTTTCTTT. It is translated as CASRRGLNTEAFF.

The chain links TRBV14 to TRBJ1-1; D may be TRBD1 (5 bases). Looked up from germline, CDR1 is SGHDN and CDR2 is FVKESK. Trimming took 4 bases from V and 4 from J, leaving 13 bases between them. The CDR3 is 14 residues long. The CDR3 sequence: CASSRWAGRTEAFF. As DNA, the CDR3 is TGTGCCAGCAGCCGTTGGGCAGGGCGCACTGAAGCTTTCTTT.

The V call is TRBV3-1 (or the pseudogene TRBV3-2), the J call TRBJ2-5, with TRBD1 identical over 8 bases. CDR3 length: 13 residues. The germline CDR1 and CDR2 sequences are LGHDT and YNNKEL (reference sequence). With V trimmed by 4 bases and J by 2 bases, 0 bases remained unmatched. The CDR3 loop reads CASSRDRQETQYF. Here the CDR3 DNA reads TGTGCCAGCAGCCGGGACAGGCAAGAGACCCAGTACTTC.

The rearrangement links TRBV7-9 to TRBJ2-1; D is perhaps TRBD1 (5 bases). CDR1 and CDR2 from the germline V gene are SEHNR and FQNEAQ (reference sequence). This CDR3 is built from 15 residues. V lost 1 base to trimming and J lost 5 bases, with 12 bases between them. CDR3 sequence: CASSLGQMVNNEQFF. Here the CDR3 DNA reads TGTGCCAGCAGCTTAGGACAGATGGTGAACAATGAGCAGTTCTTC.

The gene calls are TRBV2 and TRBJ2-2; TRBD2 aligns across 14 bases. CDR3 length equals 19 residues. The V and J ends lost 6 bases and 1 base, in that order; junction bases with no gene match: 10. The germline V gene has CDR1 SNHLY and CDR2 FYNNEI. Here the CDR3 reads CASRAGLAGAWGNTGELFF. The CDR3 DNA is TGTGCCAGCAGGGCGGGACTAGCGGGAGCTTGGGGGAACACCGGGGAGCTGTTTTTT. The variable domain in full, with the rest retrieved from reference TRBV2 and TRBJ2-2, is EPEVTQTPSHQVTQMGQEVILRCVPISNHLYFYWYRQILGQKVEFLVSFYNNEISEKSEIFDDQFSVERPDGSNFTLKIRSTKLEDSAMYFCASRAGLAGAWGNTGELFFGEGSRLTVL.

The CDR3 loop is CAISESTGPYEQYF. The CDR3 bases are TGTGCCATCAGTGAGTCAACAGGGCCCTACGAGCAGTACTTC. The V call is TRBV10-3, the J call TRBJ2-7, with TRBD1 as a possible D gene (6 bases). The CDR3 runs to 14 residues. Deletions cut 0 bases from V and 2 bases from J, with 8 bases between. Per the germline V gene, CDR1 is ENHRY and CDR2 is SYGVKD.